Each of the 32 T cell receptor beta chains below was sequenced from the same sample in a study of vaccination effects on CD4 cells after COVID-19. Sequencing was performed with immunoSEQ multiplex PCR; in TCRdb, only in-frame clones are kept and a portion is missing. The repertoire holds more than 20,000 clones, with approximately 69% as singletons. Their antigen targets remain unknown. CD4+ T cells specific for antigen were expanded with viral peptide pools by the ViraFEST assay before sequencing. Culture proceeded for about 11 days, and CD4+ T cells were then isolated. By PCR, the person was confirmed to have had SARS-CoV-2 infection between March and December 2020. This specimen was CD4+ T cells from PBMCs cultured with SARS-CoV-2 spike peptides, taken before COVID-19 vaccination. These receptors all come from a human donor who had a prior SARS-CoV-2 infection.

The V gene is TRBV5-1, the J gene TRBJ2-1, with a weak D call TRBD2 (6 bases). Germline CDR1 SGHRS, CDR2 YFSETQ. This CDR3 is built from 15 residues. Trimming stripped 1 base from V and 4 bases from J, with 12 bases between. CDR3 sequence: CASSLTSRNYNEQFF. Written as DNA, the CDR3 is TGCGCCAGCAGCTTGACTAGCAGAAATTACAATGAGCAGTTCTTC.

The chain combines TRBV7-3 with TRBJ2-1, with 10 bases that match TRBD2. The ends lost 0 bases at V and 7 bases at J; junction bases unmatched: 15. Germline V lookup: CDR1 SGHTA, CDR2 FQGTGA. CDR3 length: 19 amino acids. In nucleotides, the CDR3 is TGTGCCAGCAGCTTAACCCTGGGTGGGCGGAGCGGGAGGGCAAATGAGCAGTTCTTC. Its protein product is CASSLTLGGRSGRANEQFF.

The V gene is TRBV5-1, the J gene TRBJ2-3; TRBD1 matches at 10 bases. The CDR3 spans 19 residues. Germline CDR1 and CDR2: SGHRS and YFSETQ. V dropped 3 bases and J dropped 3; count of bases not matched to a gene: 16. The CDR3 reads CASSYGQGVYTPPTDTQYF. The CDR3 DNA reads as TGCGCCAGCAGCTACGGACAGGGGGTTTATACGCCCCCAACAGATACGCAGTATTTT.

This clone is labeled medium-sized. V and J are TRBV12-5 and TRBJ1-2, with 7 positions matching TRBD1. CDR1 is LGHNT, CDR2 FRNRAP, per germline. CDR3 length equals 13 residues. V was clipped by 7 bases and J by 5 bases; unmatched bases: 7. The CDR3 is CASVRDSGYGYTF. For the CDR3, the DNA is TGTGCTAGTGTAAGGGACAGTGGTTATGGCTACACCTTC.

This sequence joins TRBV5-4 and TRBJ2-3, with 10 nucleotides matching TRBD2. Germline CDR1 and CDR2: SGHNT and YYREEE (reference sequence). The CDR3 totals 15 residues. After removal of 2 bases from V and 5 bases from J, the junction contained 5 bases not matched to a gene. The CDR3 sequence is CASSFSGGQVDTQYF. For the CDR3, the DNA is TGTGCCAGCAGCTTTAGCGGGGGGCAGGTAGATACGCAGTATTTT.

V gene TRBV18 combines with J gene TRBJ2-7, with D maybe TRBD2 (5 bases). Germline CDR1 KGHSH, CDR2 LQKENI. There are 14 residues in the CDR3. V gave up 2 bases and J gave up 0 bases, with 8 bases separating them. CDR3 in amino acids: CASSPGRSSYEQYF. CDR3 in DNA: TGTGCCAGCTCACCAGGGAGAAGCTCCTACGAGCAGTACTTC.

The chain couples TRBV28 to TRBJ1-4, with 7 bases fitting TRBD1. The length of the CDR3 is 14 residues. The germline CDR1 and CDR2 sequences are MDHEN and SYDVKM. V lost 5 bases, J lost 8 bases, and 8 bases stayed unmatched. CDR3 coding DNA: TGTGCCAGCAGTGTACAGGGGTTGGGGGAAAAACTGTTTTTT. Translated, it gives CASSVQGLGEKLFF.

This clone was detected once. CDR3 in amino acids: CASSSGTAQETQYF. In DNA form, the CDR3 reads TGCGCCAGCAGTTCTGGGACAGCTCAAGAGACCCAGTACTTC. The chain is built from TRBV5-1 and TRBJ2-5; 7 bases are shared with TRBD1. J lost 2 bases, V lost 5 bases, and 6 bases had no gene match. The CDR3 sequence is 14 residues long. CDR1 is SGHRS and CDR2 is YFSETQ in the germline V gene.

The chain links TRBV2 to TRBJ1-2, with 8 bases lining up with TRBD1. CDR3 length: 17 residues. With 1 base clipped from V and 6 bases from J, the junction kept 13 bases outside the gene matches. The germline V gene encodes CDR1 SNHLY and CDR2 FYNNEI. CDR3 in amino acids: CASSEVRGPSGGHGYTF. CDR3 in DNA: TGTGCCAGCAGTGAAGTCAGGGGGCCCTCCGGGGGTCATGGCTACACCTTC.

The rearrangement uses TRBV29-1 and TRBJ2-5; 11 bases map to TRBD2. This CDR3 spans 12 amino acids. V was pared by 7 bases and J by 4 bases, with 2 bases of the junction left unmatched. CDR1 SQVTM and CDR2 ANQGSEA come from the germline V gene. The CDR3 DNA reads as TGCAGCGGGGGGACTAGCGGAGAGACCCAGTACTTC. Translating it yields CSGGTSGETQYF.

The chain couples TRBV5-1 to TRBJ2-3; 8 bases map to TRBD2. The CDR3 extends over 14 amino acids. V gave up 6 bases and J gave up 2 bases; unmatched junction bases: 5. Germline V gene lookup returns CDR1 SGHRS and CDR2 YFSETQ. The CDR3 protein is CASTGGLPTDTQYF. CDR3 DNA sequence: TGCGCCAGCACGGGAGGGCTACCCACAGATACGCAGTATTTT.

The CDR3 sequence: CASSVLRRGEQFF. CDR3 sequence (DNA): TGTGCCAGCAGCGTCCTACGTCGGGGTGAGCAGTTCTTC. The J gene is TRBJ2-1, the V gene TRBV9, with a tentative D call TRBD2 (5 bases). Germline assignment: CDR1 SGDLS and CDR2 YYNGEE. The CDR3 sequence is 13 residues long. The V end lost 2 bases, the J end lost 9 bases, and 12 bases lay between the germline ends. Looking up the rest from reference TRBV9 and TRBJ2-1 gives the full variable domain: DSGVTQTPKHLITATGQRVTLRCSPRSGDLSVYWYQQSLDQGLQFLIQYYNGEERAKGNILERFSAQQFPDLHSELNLSSLELGDSALYFCASSVLRRGEQFFGPGTRLTVL.

The table lists this clone with a few counts. The chain joins TRBV11-2 to TRBJ2-1; 8 nucleotides agree with TRBD2. V gave up 1 base and J gave up 0 bases; unmatched junction bases: 8. Germline CDR1 is SGHAT and CDR2 is FQNNGV. The CDR3 runs 18 residues. CDR3 in amino acids: CASSLARLARSSYNEQFF. The CDR3 nucleotides are TGTGCCAGCAGCTTAGCCCGACTAGCGCGGAGCTCCTACAATGAGCAGTTCTTC.

This chain uses TRBV5-4 with TRBJ2-7; D gene unclear. This CDR3 spans 14 amino acids. Trimming removed 2 bases from V and 3 bases from J, with 12 bases in between. Germline CDR1 is SGHNT and CDR2 is YYREEE (reference sequence). This CDR3 reads CASSFGGGDYEQYF. For the CDR3, the DNA is TGTGCCAGCAGCTTCGGCGGCGGAGACTACGAGCAGTACTTC.

This clone was seen a few times. The CDR3 sequence is CASSIGTSSYNEQFF. The CDR3 coding sequence is TGTGCCAGTAGTATAGGGACTAGCTCCTACAATGAGCAGTTCTTC. This chain joins TRBV19 and TRBJ2-1; 7 bases agree with TRBD2. The CDR3 contains 15 residues. Unmatched junction bases numbered 0, after V lost 1 base and J lost 0 bases. Germline CDR1 reads LNHDA; CDR2 reads SQIVND (reference sequence).

The chain couples TRBV7-3 to TRBJ2-5; 7 nucleotides line up with TRBD2. Germline lookup yields CDR1 SGHTA and CDR2 FQGTGA. The CDR3 runs to 14 residues. V trimming: 5 bases; J trimming: 5 bases; junction bases outside the gene matches: 8. The CDR3 DNA reads TGTGCCAGCAGCCCAAGCGGGATCTCGGAGACCCAGTACTTC. Residues: CASSPSGISETQYF.

The gene calls are TRBV5-1 and TRBJ2-3; no definite D call. The CDR3 spans 14 residues. The germline V gene encodes CDR1 SGHRS and CDR2 YFSETQ. The V gene lost 3 bases and the J gene lost 6 bases, with 14 bases spanning the gap. The CDR3: CASSSMAVADTQYF. The CDR3 nucleotides are TGCGCCAGCAGCTCTATGGCCGTGGCGGATACGCAGTATTTT.

The chain joins TRBV5-1 to TRBJ1-1; D ambiguous. V shed 4 bases and J shed 1 base, with 14 bases lying between them. Germline CDR1 SGHRS, CDR2 YFSETQ. The CDR3 consists of 15 residues. The CDR3 sequence is CASSQEGKPNTEAFF. The CDR3 DNA reads as TGCGCCAGCAGCCAGGAGGGAAAACCGAACACTGAAGCTTTCTTT.

The chain carries TRBV30 and TRBJ2-1; maybe TRBD2 (6 bases). V shed 2 bases and J shed 0 bases, with 14 bases lying between them. Germline V gene lookup returns CDR1 GTSNPN and CDR2 SVGIG (reference sequence). The CDR3 totals 16 residues. For the CDR3, the DNA is TGTGCCTGGAGTAAGGAGGGCTGGAGCTCCTACAATGAGCAGTTCTTC. Its protein is CAWSKEGWSSYNEQFF.

This clone appeared a few times. The V call is TRBV4-1, the J call TRBJ2-2; D uncertain. Germline CDR1 reads MGHRA; CDR2 reads YSYEKL. Trimming removed 2 bases from V and 7 bases from J, with 14 bases in between. CDR3 size: 15 residues. CDR3 amino acids: CASSQLGAYIGELFF. CDR3 in DNA: TGCGCCAGCAGCCAATTAGGAGCCTATATCGGGGAGCTGTTTTTT.

The table lists this clone with a count of one. The chain is built from TRBV5-1 and TRBJ2-3; the D is unclear. This CDR3 comprises 16 residues. V lost 0 bases to trimming and J lost 4 bases, with 15 bases between them. Germline V lookup: CDR1 SGHRS, CDR2 YFSETQ. This CDR3 is CASSLDLPRGADTQYF. The CDR3 DNA reads as TGCGCCAGCAGCTTGGATCTCCCCCGTGGGGCAGATACGCAGTATTTT.

The rearrangement uses TRBV4-3 and TRBJ2-1; D not certain. V lost 0 bases and J lost 5, with 8 bases in between. From germline, CDR1 is LGHNA and CDR2 YSLEER. The CDR3 is 14 residues long. CDR3 protein: CASSQETSDNEQFF. DNA for the CDR3: TGCGCCAGCAGCCAAGAGACCAGCGACAATGAGCAGTTCTTC.

This clone was observed a handful of times. J is TRBJ2-3 and V is TRBV14; D remains unclear. The CDR3 loop spans 12 amino acids. Trimming left V 4 bases short and J 10 bases short, with 12 bases between. Germline CDR1 reads SGHDN; CDR2 reads FVKESK. For the CDR3, the DNA is TGTGCCAGCAGCCTGTACCTTAATGCGCAGTATTTT. Its protein product is CASSLYLNAQYF.

The table lists this clone with a few counts. The CDR3 sequence is CASSLLGFPGNTIYF. In DNA form, the CDR3 reads TGTGCCAGCAGCCTACTGGGGTTCCCTGGAAACACCATATATTTT. The chain recombines TRBV7-9 with TRBJ1-3, with D unclear. V lost 5 bases and J 2 bases, leaving 13 bases between the germline ends. This CDR3 comprises 15 residues. Looked up from germline, CDR1 is SEHNR and CDR2 is FQNEAQ (reference sequence).

The J gene is TRBJ1-6, the V gene TRBV21-1; no check of the table's D call, TRBD1, against the DNA was made. TRBV21-1 constitutes a pseudogene. This CDR3 has 21 amino acids. The CDR3 DNA reads TGTGCCAGCAGCAGGAACCAAATAAACCGGGACAGGGAATTTTATAATTCACCCCTCCACTTT. Translation gives CASSRNQINRDREFYNSPLHF.

This rearrangement joins TRBV18 to TRBJ2-2, with D perhaps TRBD1 (5 bases). With 3 bases removed from V and 1 base from J, the gap between germline ends came to 9 bases. The CDR3 is made up of 15 amino acids. Germline V gene lookup returns CDR1 KGHSH and CDR2 LQKENI. This CDR3 is CASSPIGVNTGELFF. The DNA of the CDR3 is TGTGCCAGCTCACCCATAGGGGTGAACACCGGGGAGCTGTTTTTT.

J is TRBJ2-7 and V is TRBV7-2; the match to TRBD2 covers 9 bases. J gave up 2 bases and V 1 base, and 3 bases lay outside the gene matches. The CDR3 contains 15 residues. Germline CDR1 is SGHTA and CDR2 is FQGNSA. This CDR3 reads CASSLEGGGAYEQYF. In DNA form, the CDR3 reads TGTGCCAGCAGCTTAGAAGGCGGGGGGGCCTACGAGCAGTACTTC.

This chain uses TRBV7-3 with TRBJ2-3; perhaps TRBD2 as D (5 bases). The CDR3 length is 16 residues. Trimming left V 4 bases short and J 0 bases short, with 14 bases between. CDR1 SGHTA and CDR2 FQGTGA come from the germline V gene. CDR3 residues: CASSYGNSISTDTQYF. The CDR3 nucleotides read TGTGCCAGCAGCTACGGGAACTCTATTAGCACAGATACGCAGTATTTT.

This clone came up once. V and J are TRBV5-5 and TRBJ1-1; D perhaps matches TRBD1 (5 bases). The CDR3 covers 14 residues. V was trimmed by 6 bases and J by 1 base, leaving 13 bases between them. Germline CDR1 SGHKS, CDR2 YYEKEE (reference sequence). Here the CDR3 DNA reads TGTGCCAGCACCAAACCTGGGGGGAACACTGAAGCTTTCTTT. It codes for CASTKPGGNTEAFF.

This clone was counted a few times. The chain links TRBV5-1 to TRBJ2-4; 14 bases align to TRBD2. The CDR3 contains 17 residues. V was pared by 0 bases and J by 9 bases, with 8 bases of the junction left unmatched. Germline V gives CDR1 SGHRS, CDR2 YFSETQ. The CDR3 region has the DNA TGCGCCAGCAGCTTGGCCGGACTAGCGGGAGGTTTGGGCATTCAGTACTTC. Amino acid sequence: CASSLAGLAGGLGIQYF.

This clone counts as large (0.1 to 1%). The J gene is TRBJ2-7, the V gene TRBV3-1 (or the pseudogene TRBV3-2); 8 nucleotides match TRBD1. The junction had 11 bases not matched to a gene; V was cut back by 4 bases and J by 6 bases. The CDR3 covers 15 residues. Per germline, CDR1 LGHDT and CDR2 YNNKEL (reference sequence). CDR3 protein: CASSPPPGGLSEQYF. The CDR3 nucleotides are TGTGCCAGCAGCCCCCCCCCAGGGGGCCTAAGCGAGCAGTACTTC.

The chain uses TRBV5-1 and TRBJ2-7, with D hard to call. Germline CDR1 is SGHRS and CDR2 is YFSETQ. V gave up 3 bases and J gave up 3 bases, with 10 bases separating them. CDR3 length: 13 residues. The CDR3 spells CASSYLTSYEQYF. The CDR3 DNA reads TGCGCCAGCAGCTACCTGACAAGCTACGAGCAGTACTTC.